This T cell receptor beta chain was sequenced during a study of T cell responses to AZD1222 COVID-19 vaccine. General study points: Unmutated regions of variants are reportedly targeted by nearly half of spike-specific TCRs.

TCRdb's table, derived via immunoSEQ multiplex PCR, lists solely in-frame clones and lacks some. The repertoire holds about 110,000 clones, with about nine tenths as singletons. A remark on this clone: The antigen is not known.

The CDR3 runs 16 residues. Looked up from germline, CDR1 is LGHNA and CDR2 is YNFKEQ. Trimming removed 1 base at V and 6 bases at J, with 13 bases between. The clonotype originates from an adult who received the AZD1222 COVID-19 vaccine. The sample consisted of peripheral blood, taken 28 days after the second AZD1222 dose. The chain couples TRBV4-2 to TRBJ1-6; D perhaps matches TRBD1 (5 bases). CDR3 loop: CASSQVVEGFNSPLHF. The CDR3 nucleotides are TGTGCCAGCAGCCAAGTGGTCGAGGGGTTTAATTCACCCCTCCACTTT.